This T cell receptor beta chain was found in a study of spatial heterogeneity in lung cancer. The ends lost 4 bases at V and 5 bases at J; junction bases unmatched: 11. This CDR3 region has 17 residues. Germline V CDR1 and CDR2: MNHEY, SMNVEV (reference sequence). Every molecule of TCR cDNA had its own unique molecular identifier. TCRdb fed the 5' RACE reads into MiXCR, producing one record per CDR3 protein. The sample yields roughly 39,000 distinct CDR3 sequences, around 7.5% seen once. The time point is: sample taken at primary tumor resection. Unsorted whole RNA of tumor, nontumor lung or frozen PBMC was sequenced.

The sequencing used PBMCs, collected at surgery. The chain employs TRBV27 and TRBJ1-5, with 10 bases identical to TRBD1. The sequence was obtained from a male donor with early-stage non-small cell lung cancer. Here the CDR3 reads CASSSRRTGGADQPQHF. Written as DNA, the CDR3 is TGTGCCAGCAGTTCAAGACGGACAGGGGGGGCGGATCAGCCCCAGCATTTT.